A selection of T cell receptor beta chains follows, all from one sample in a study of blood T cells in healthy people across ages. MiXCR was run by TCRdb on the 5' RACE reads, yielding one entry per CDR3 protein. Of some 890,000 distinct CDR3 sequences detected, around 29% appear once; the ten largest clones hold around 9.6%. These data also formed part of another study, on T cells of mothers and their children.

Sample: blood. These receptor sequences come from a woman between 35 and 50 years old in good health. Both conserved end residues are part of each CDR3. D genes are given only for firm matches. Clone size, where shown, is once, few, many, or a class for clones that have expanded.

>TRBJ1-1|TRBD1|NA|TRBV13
CASSFHRTGTVWDTEAFF
TGTGCCAGCAGCTTCCATAGGACAGGCACGGTATGGGACACTGAAGCTTTCTTT
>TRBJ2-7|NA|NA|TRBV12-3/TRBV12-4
CASSPGDDGGEQYF
TGTGCCAGCAGCCCAGGTGACGATGGAGGCGAGCAGTACTTC
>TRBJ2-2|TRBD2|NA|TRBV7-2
CASSRRLAGATGELFF
TGTGCCAGCAGTCGCAGACTAGCGGGGGCTACCGGGGAGCTGTTTTTT
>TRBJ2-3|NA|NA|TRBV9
CASAGAGATSTDTQYF
TGTGCCAGCGCCGGGGCGGGGGCTACTAGCACAGATACGCAGTATTTT
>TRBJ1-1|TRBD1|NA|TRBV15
CATSTPGQGWAEAFF
TGTGCCACCAGCACTCCGGGACAGGGATGGGCTGAAGCTTTCTTT
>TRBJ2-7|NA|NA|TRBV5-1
CANSYGQTYEQYF
TGCGCCAACAGCTATGGACAGACCTACGAGCAGTACTTC
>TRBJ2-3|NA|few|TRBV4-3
CASSQAPVQTTDTQYF
TGCGCCAGCAGCCAAGCTCCGGTACAGACCACAGATACGCAGTATTTT
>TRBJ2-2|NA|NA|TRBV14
CASSQQGWAGELFF
TGTGCCAGCAGCCAACAGGGTTGGGCCGGGGAGCTGTTTTTT
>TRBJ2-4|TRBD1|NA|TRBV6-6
CASTLDRAKNIQYF
TGTGCCAGCACCCTGGACAGGGCCAAAAACATTCAGTACTTC
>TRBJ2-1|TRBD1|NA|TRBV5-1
CASSPNTGGTEQFF
TGCGCCAGCAGCCCAAACACAGGGGGTACTGAGCAGTTCTTC
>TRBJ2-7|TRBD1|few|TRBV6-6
CASSWSGTGGHEQYF
TGTGCCAGCAGTTGGTCCGGGACAGGGGGCCACGAGCAGTACTTC
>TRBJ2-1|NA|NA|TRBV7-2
CASRRGPNIYNEQFF
TGTGCCAGCAGGCGTGGGCCTAATATTTACAATGAGCAGTTCTTC
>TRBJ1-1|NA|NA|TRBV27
CASSFIVTEAFF
TGTGCCAGCAGTTTTATAGTAACTGAAGCTTTCTTT
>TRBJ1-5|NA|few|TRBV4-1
CASSQESGRNQPQHF
TGCGCCAGCAGCCAAGAATCAGGGCGCAATCAGCCCCAGCATTTT
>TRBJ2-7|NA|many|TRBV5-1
CASSSAPGSSYEQYF
TGCGCCAGCAGCTCGGCACCCGGGTCCTCCTACGAGCAGTACTTC
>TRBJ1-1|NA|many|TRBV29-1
CSVVGAAMNTEAFF
TGCAGCGTTGTAGGGGCAGCTATGAACACTGAAGCTTTCTTT
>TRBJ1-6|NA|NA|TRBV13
CASSLRAGDSPLHF
TGTGCCAGCAGCTTACGAGCCGGGGATTCACCCCTCCACTTT
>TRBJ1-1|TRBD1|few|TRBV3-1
CASRYTGANTEAFF
TGTGCCAGCAGGTACACAGGGGCGAACACTGAAGCTTTCTTT
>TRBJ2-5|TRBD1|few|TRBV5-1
CASSLGAPGGRETQYF
TGCGCCAGCAGCTTGGGAGCGCCAGGGGGAAGGGAGACCCAGTACTTC
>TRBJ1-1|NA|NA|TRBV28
CASSLGISEAFF
TGTGCCAGCAGTTTAGGGATATCCGAAGCTTTCTTT
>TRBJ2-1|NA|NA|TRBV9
CTSSVGAGANEQFF
TGTACCAGCAGCGTAGGTGCGGGGGCAAATGAGCAGTTCTTC
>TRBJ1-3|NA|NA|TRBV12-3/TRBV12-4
CASATYPENTIYF
TGTGCCAGCGCAACATATCCGGAAAACACCATATATTTT
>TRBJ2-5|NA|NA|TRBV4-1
CASSPGNRETQYF
TGCGCCAGCAGCCCGGGGAACAGAGAGACCCAGTACTTC
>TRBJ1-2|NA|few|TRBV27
CASSWTENYGYTF
TGTGCCAGCAGTTGGACAGAGAACTATGGCTACACCTTC
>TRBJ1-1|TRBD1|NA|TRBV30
CAWSVGQGRHTEAFF
TGTGCCTGGAGTGTGGGACAGGGGAGGCACACTGAAGCTTTCTTT
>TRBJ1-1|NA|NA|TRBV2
CASRPYREEAFF
TGTGCCAGCAGACCTTACAGGGAGGAAGCTTTCTTT
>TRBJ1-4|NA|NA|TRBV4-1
CASSQETWANEKLFF
TGCGCCAGCAGCCAAGAGACGTGGGCTAATGAAAAACTGTTTTTT
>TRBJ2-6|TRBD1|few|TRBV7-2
CASRPQGSSSEANVLTF
TGTGCCAGCAGACCACAGGGGTCGAGCTCTGAGGCCAACGTCCTGACTTTC
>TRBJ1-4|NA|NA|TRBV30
CAWRPNREANEKLFF
TGTGCCTGGAGACCCAACAGGGAGGCTAATGAAAAACTGTTTTTT
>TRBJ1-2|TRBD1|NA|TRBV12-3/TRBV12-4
CASSPGGLTGSGYTF
TGTGCCAGCAGCCCAGGGGGCTTAACAGGGTCTGGCTACACCTTC
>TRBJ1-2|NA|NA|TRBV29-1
CSVLNPGNHGYTF
TGCAGCGTTCTCAATCCGGGGAATCATGGCTACACCTTC
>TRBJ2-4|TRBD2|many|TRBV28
CASSRMGGSKNIQYF
TGTGCCAGCAGCCGTATGGGGGGGTCCAAAAACATTCAGTACTTC
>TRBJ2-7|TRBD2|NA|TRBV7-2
CASSLRGATSGVSSYEQYF
TGTGCCAGCAGCCTAAGAGGGGCGACTAGCGGGGTTAGCTCCTACGAGCAGTACTTC
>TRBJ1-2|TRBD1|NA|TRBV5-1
CASSLTGAPRGGYTF
TGCGCCAGCAGCTTAACAGGGGCCCCCCGGGGAGGCTACACCTTC
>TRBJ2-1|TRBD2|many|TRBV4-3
CASSLTSAAYNEQFF
TGCGCCAGCAGCCTTACTAGCGCCGCCTACAATGAGCAGTTCTTC
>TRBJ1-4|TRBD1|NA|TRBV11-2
CVSSPRGASANEKLFF
TGTGTCAGCAGCCCCAGGGGGGCGTCAGCTAATGAAAAACTGTTTTTT
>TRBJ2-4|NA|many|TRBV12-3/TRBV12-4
CASSSKNIQYF
TGTGCCAGCAGTTCGAAAAACATTCAGTACTTC
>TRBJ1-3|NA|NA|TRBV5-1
CASSSSTAGNTIYF
TGCGCCAGCAGCTCGTCGACAGCTGGAAACACCATATATTTT
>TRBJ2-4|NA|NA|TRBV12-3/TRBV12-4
CASRSRGGIQYF
TGTGCCAGCAGGTCCAGGGGTGGCATTCAGTACTTC
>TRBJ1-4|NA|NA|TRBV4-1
CASSPPGRVNEKLFF
TGCGCCAGCAGCCCGCCCGGCAGAGTTAATGAAAAACTGTTTTTT
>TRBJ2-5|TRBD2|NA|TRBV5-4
CASSLVAGGGAIETQYF
TGTGCCAGCAGCTTGGTGGCTGGCGGGGGGGCAATTGAGACCCAGTACTTC
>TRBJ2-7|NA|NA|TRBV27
CASSLIGGAGNEQYF
TGTGCCAGCAGTTTAATTGGGGGGGCCGGGAATGAGCAGTACTTC
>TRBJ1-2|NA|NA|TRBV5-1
CASSLDDNYGYTF
TGCGCCAGCAGCTTGGATGATAACTATGGCTACACCTTC
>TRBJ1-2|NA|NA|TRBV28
CASSLIVPAGGYTF
TGTGCCAGCAGTTTAATAGTTCCAGCTGGTGGCTACACCTTC
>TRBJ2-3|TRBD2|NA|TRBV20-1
CSAQPGLAGGYTQYF
TGCAGTGCTCAACCGGGACTAGCGGGGGGCTATACGCAGTATTTT
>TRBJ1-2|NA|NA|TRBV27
CASSLGRAGGYTF
TGTGCCAGCAGTCTGGGACGGGCAGGAGGCTACACCTTC
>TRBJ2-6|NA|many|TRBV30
CAWIGLGTGANVLTF
TGTGCCTGGATAGGCCTGGGGACTGGGGCCAACGTCCTGACTTTC
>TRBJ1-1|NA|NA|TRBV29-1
CSVPPVAGENTEAFF
TGCAGCGTCCCCCCCGTGGCAGGGGAGAACACTGAAGCTTTCTTT